This T cell receptor beta chain originates from a study of blood T cell repertoires in COVID-19. Study overall: Sites across the United States, Italy and Spain contributed samples from acute and convalescent COVID-19.

Germline V lookup: CDR1 MGHRA, CDR2 YSYEKL. J was trimmed by 6 bases and V by 1 base; bases with no gene match: 7. CDR3 length equals 16 residues. Study members were between about 18 and 95 years old and lived in 24 US regions. Clones were sequenced by immunoSEQ multiplex PCR, and TCRdb holds only the in-frame ones, with some missing. Among fewer than 450,000 clones, approximately 90% were seen once, and the ten largest hold 1.2%. The origin of this receptor is a young woman who had recovered from COVID-19. The genes are TRBV4-1 and TRBJ1-4; 8 bases line up with TRBD1. What was sequenced was PBMCs or T cells enriched from blood (not recorded which). This CDR3 is CASSQGWGTGDEKLFF. The CDR3, as DNA: TGCGCCAGCAGCCAAGGTTGGGGGACAGGAGATGAAAAACTGTTTTTT.